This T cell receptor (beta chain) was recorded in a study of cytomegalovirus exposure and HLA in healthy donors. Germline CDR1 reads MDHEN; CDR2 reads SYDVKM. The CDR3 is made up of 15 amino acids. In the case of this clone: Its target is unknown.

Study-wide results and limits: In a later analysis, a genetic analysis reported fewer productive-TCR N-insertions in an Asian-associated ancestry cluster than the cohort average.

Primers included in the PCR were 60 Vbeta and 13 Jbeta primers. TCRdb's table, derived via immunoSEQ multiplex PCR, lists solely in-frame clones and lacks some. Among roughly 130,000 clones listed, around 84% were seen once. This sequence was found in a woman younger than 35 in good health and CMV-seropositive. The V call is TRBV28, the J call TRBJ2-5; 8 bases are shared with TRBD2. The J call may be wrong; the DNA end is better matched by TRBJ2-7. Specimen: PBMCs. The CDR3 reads CASSLVGLATYEQYF. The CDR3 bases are TGTGCCAGCAGTTTAGTCGGACTAGCCACCTACGAGCAGTACTTC.